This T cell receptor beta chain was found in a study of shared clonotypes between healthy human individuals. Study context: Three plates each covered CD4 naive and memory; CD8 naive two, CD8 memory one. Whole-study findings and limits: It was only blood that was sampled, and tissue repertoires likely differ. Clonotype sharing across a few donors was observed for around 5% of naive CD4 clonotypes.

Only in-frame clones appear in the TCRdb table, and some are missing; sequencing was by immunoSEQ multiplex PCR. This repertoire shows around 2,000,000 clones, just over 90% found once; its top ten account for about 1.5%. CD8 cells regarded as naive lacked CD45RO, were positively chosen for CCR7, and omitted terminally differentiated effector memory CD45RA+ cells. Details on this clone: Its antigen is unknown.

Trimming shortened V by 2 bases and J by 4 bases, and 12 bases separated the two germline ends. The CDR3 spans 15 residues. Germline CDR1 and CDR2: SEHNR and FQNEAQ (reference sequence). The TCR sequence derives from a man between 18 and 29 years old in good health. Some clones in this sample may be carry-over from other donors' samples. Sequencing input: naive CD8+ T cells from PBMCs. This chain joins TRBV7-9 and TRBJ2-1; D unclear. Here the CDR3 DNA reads TGTGCCAGCAGCTTAACTCCCTCGAAATACAATGAGCAGTTCTTC. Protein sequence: CASSLTPSKYNEQFF.